This entry lists 13 T cell receptor beta chains sequenced from one sample in a study of T cell repertoires in aging, cancer and after chemotherapy. Multiplex touch-down PCR with TRB-A/B primers amplified rearranged V-D-J TRB sequences. TCRdb processed the multiplex PCR reads anew with MiXCR; each CDR3 protein has one entry. Found here are about 11,000 distinct CDR3 sequences, 25% to 35% of them singletons; the top ten hold 1.5% to 2%. Amplification of TCR beta used genomic DNA extracted from peripheral blood. The sample comprised blood. These receptors originate from a human donor in good health.

The V gene is TRBV5-1, the J gene TRBJ1-2; weak D call: TRBD1 (5 bases). The V end was cut by 4 bases, the J end by 0 bases, with 10 bases between. Germline lookup yields CDR1 SGHRS and CDR2 YFSETQ. This CDR3 has 14 amino acids. CDR3 nucleotide sequence: TGCGCCAGCAGCATCGCGACAGCTAACTATGGCTACACCTTC. Amino acids: CASSIATANYGYTF.

The chain employs TRBV6-2 or TRBV6-3 and TRBJ1-1; 10 nucleotides align to TRBD1. Trimming at V came to 6 bases and at J to 3 bases, leaving 7 bases not matched to a gene. There are 15 residues in the CDR3. Germline V gene lookup returns CDR1 MNHEY and CDR2 SVGEGT. CDR3 sequence: CASSPRGQGYTEAFF. In DNA form, the CDR3 reads TGTGCCAGCAGCCCCCGGGGACAGGGGTACACTGAAGCTTTCTTT.

V and J are TRBV7-3 and TRBJ1-1, with TRBD1 as a possible D gene (5 bases). V dropped 5 bases and J dropped 1 base, with 14 bases sitting between them. Germline assignment: CDR1 SGHTA and CDR2 FQGTGA. The CDR3 extends over 15 amino acids. The CDR3 DNA reads as TGTGCCAGCAGCCTTGGGACCGGGGGGAACACTGAAGCTTTCTTT. This codes for CASSLGTGGNTEAFF.

This clonotype was seen a few times. The chain uses TRBV20-1 and TRBJ2-1; 10 bases are a match to TRBD1. The trim removed 2 bases at V and 8 bases at J, leaving 12 bases unmatched. Germline CDR1 reads DFQATT; CDR2 reads SNEGSKA (reference sequence). The CDR3 runs to 16 residues. The DNA of the CDR3 is TGCAGTGCTAGACTCCCCCAGGACAGGGGGTTGCATGAGCAGTTCTTC. Translating it yields CSARLPQDRGLHEQFF.

This clonotype has just a few counts. The chain carries TRBV7-9 and TRBJ2-7; D ambiguous. CDR1 is SEHNR and CDR2 is FQNEAQ in the germline V gene (reference sequence). The ends were cut back, 1 base at V and 0 bases at J, with 10 bases in the middle. There are 15 residues in the CDR3. The CDR3 sequence: CASSLGAGLSYEQYF. The CDR3 nucleotides read TGTGCCAGCAGCTTAGGAGCAGGCCTCTCCTACGAGCAGTACTTC.

This chain's CDR3 is CASRRGTVGELFF. The CDR3 nucleotides are TGTGCCAGCAGAAGAGGGACCGTCGGGGAGCTGTTTTTT. J is TRBJ2-2 and V is TRBV7-2; D tentatively fits TRBD1 or TRBD2 (5 bases each). The CDR3 spans 13 residues. V gave up 6 bases and J gave up 7 bases, with 12 bases separating them. CDR1 SGHTA and CDR2 FQGNSA come from the germline V gene.

Sample share makes this clonotype medium-sized (0.01 to 0.1%). The DNA for the CDR3 is TGTGCCAGCAGTTACTCGGGCCAGGGGTGGGATGGCTACACCTTC. Amino acids: CASSYSGQGWDGYTF. The chain employs TRBV6-5 and TRBJ1-2; TRBD1 is a possible D gene (6 bases). Germline V gene data show CDR1 as MNHEY and CDR2 as SVGAGI. The CDR3 contains 15 residues. Trimming removed 0 bases from V and 6 bases from J, with 14 bases in between.

This clonotype was seen a handful of times. The V call is TRBV5-1, the J call TRBJ2-7; tentatively, D is TRBD1 (6 bases). The CDR3 sequence is 16 residues long. Germline values: CDR1 SGHRS, CDR2 YFSETQ. The V and J ends lost 0 bases and 0 bases respectively, with 13 bases between them. This CDR3 is CASSLGITGFSYEQYF. Written as DNA, the CDR3 is TGCGCCAGCAGCTTGGGGATAACAGGGTTCTCCTACGAGCAGTACTTC.

This chain joins TRBV19 and TRBJ2-7, with 10 nucleotides matching TRBD1. CDR3 length equals 15 residues. CDR1 and CDR2 from the germline V gene are LNHDA and SQIVND (reference sequence). Trimming cost V 3 bases and J 1 base; bases outside gene matches: 3. CDR3 nucleotides: TGTGCCAGTAGTATCGGGACAGGGGTGTCCTACGAGCAGTACTTC. Protein sequence: CASSIGTGVSYEQYF.

The V gene is TRBV10-2, the J gene TRBJ1-5; TRBD1 matches at 7 bases. CDR1 WSHSY and CDR2 SAAADI come from the germline V gene. Unmatched junction bases numbered 3, after V lost 6 bases and J lost 1 base. CDR3 length: 14 residues. The CDR3 region is CASSPTGSNQPQHF. The CDR3 nucleotides read TGCGCCAGCAGCCCGACAGGGAGCAATCAGCCCCAGCATTTT.

This clonotype counts as medium-sized. The J gene is TRBJ2-2, the V gene TRBV20-1, with D possibly TRBD1 on 7 matching bases. The germline V gene encodes CDR1 DFQATT and CDR2 SNEGSKA (reference sequence). V was shortened by 6 bases and J by 2 bases, with 13 bases between the two germline ends. The CDR3 is 14 amino acids. As DNA, the CDR3 is TGCAGTGCCGCGGGACAGCCTAACACCGGGGAGCTGTTTTTT. Its translation is CSAAGQPNTGELFF.

This clonotype was seen a few times. CDR3 DNA sequence: TGTGCCAGCAGTTTATCGGGACGGGGGAGCACTGAAGCTTTCTTT. This sequence encodes CASSLSGRGSTEAFF. This rearrangement joins TRBV27 to TRBJ1-1; a possible D gene is TRBD1 (5 bases). This CDR3 comprises 15 residues. Germline values: CDR1 MNHEY, CDR2 SMNVEV (reference sequence). With 0 bases removed from V and 4 bases from J, the gap between germline ends came to 12 bases.

The V and J genes are TRBV19 and TRBJ2-1; the match to TRBD2 covers 16 bases. Germline V gene data show CDR1 as LNHDA and CDR2 as SQIVND (reference sequence). V lost 4 bases, J lost 10 bases, and 4 bases stayed unmatched. This CDR3 has 15 amino acids. CDR3 in DNA: TGTGCCAGTAGTAAAGGGACTAGCGGGGGGGTGGAGCAGTTCTTC. It specifies CASSKGTSGGVEQFF.